These 2 T cell receptor beta chains were sequenced from one sample in a study of Tregs in tolerant kidney transplant recipients (dated by TCRdb to between 2018 and 2020). Related donors were used in the transplants with nonmyeloablative bone marrow transplantation, and mixed chimerism was transient in the human trials. Library preparation used the immunoSEQ multiplex PCR assay. TCRdb took over this immuneACCESS table, retaining in-frame rearrangements with V and J assigned. Such tables are incomplete; in checked studies, under half of the missing clones stem from an unresolved V gene, and the remainder is unexplained. This sample holds approximately 47,000 clones; approximately 89% were observed only once. The ten largest account for roughly 15% of the sample. Sequenced here: CD8+ T cells from blood (PBMCs), sampled 12 months after the transplant. The source is a human patient who received a combined kidney and bone marrow transplant. Following a transplant, some T cells may be graft donor cells, not patient cells.

Here the CDR3 reads CASSLVQGDGLGETQYF. The CDR3 DNA is TGTGCCAGCAGCTTAGTACAGGGTGATGGACTCGGGGAGACCCAGTACTTC. The chain links TRBV7-9 to TRBJ2-5; weak D call: TRBD1 (6 bases). V was clipped by 1 base and J by 5 bases, with 20 bases between them. Germline V gene data show CDR1 as SEHNR and CDR2 as FQNEAQ (reference sequence). The CDR3 has 17 residues.

This chain links TRBV30 with TRBJ2-5, with TRBD2 identical over 9 bases. The CDR3 is made up of 13 amino acids. Germline trimming cut 2 bases from V and 4 bases from J; bases unmatched to any gene: 2. Germline V gene lookup returns CDR1 GTSNPN and CDR2 SVGIG (reference sequence). The CDR3 sequence: CAWSRSGGETQYF. DNA for the CDR3: TGTGCCTGGAGTCGTAGCGGGGGAGAGACCCAGTACTTC.